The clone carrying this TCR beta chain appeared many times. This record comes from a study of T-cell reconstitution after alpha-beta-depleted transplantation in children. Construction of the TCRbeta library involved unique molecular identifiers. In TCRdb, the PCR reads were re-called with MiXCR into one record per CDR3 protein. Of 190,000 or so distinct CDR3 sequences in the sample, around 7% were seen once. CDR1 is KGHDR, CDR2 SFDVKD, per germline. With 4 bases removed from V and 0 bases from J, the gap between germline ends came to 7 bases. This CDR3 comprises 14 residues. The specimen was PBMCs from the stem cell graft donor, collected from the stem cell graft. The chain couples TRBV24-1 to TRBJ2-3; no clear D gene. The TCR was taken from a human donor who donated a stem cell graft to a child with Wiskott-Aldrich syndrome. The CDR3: CATSDRKSTDTQYF. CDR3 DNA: TGTGCCACCAGTGACAGAAAGAGCACAGATACGCAGTATTTT.